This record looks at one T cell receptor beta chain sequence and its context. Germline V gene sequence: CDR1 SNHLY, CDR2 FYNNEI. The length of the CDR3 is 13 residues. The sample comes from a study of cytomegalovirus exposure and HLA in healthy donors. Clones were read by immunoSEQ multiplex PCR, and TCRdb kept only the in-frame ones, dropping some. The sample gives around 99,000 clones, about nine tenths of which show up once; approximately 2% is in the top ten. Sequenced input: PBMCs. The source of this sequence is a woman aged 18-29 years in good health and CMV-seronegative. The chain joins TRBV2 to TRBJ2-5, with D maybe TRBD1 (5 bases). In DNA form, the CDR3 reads TGTGCTACCCACGCACAGGTTGGGGAGACCCAGTACTTC. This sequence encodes CATHAQVGETQYF. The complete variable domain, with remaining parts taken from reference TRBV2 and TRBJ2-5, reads EPEVTQTPSHQVTQMGQEVILRCVPISNHLYFYWYRQILGQKVEFLVSFYNNEISEKSEIFDDQFSVERPDGSNFTLKIRSTKLEDSAMYFCATHAQVGETQYFGPGTRLLVL.